Shown below are 22 T cell receptor beta chains from a single sample sequenced in a study of graft-versus-host responses after intestinal transplantation. The method was immunoSEQ multiplex PCR; TCRdb's version includes in-frame clones alone and lacks a portion of them. The table includes 75,000 to 100,000 clones, roughly 93% detected once. The antigens for these receptors are not known. This specimen consisted of unstimulated CD8+ T cells sorted from spleen or lymph node cells, obtained before intestinal transplant. Receptors were obtained from a human donor who received an intestinal transplant.

V usage is TRBV4-1 and J usage is TRBJ1-1; TRBD1 agrees at 7 bases. The CDR3 runs to 16 residues. The V gene's germline CDR1 is MGHRA and CDR2 YSYEKL. The V gene end was trimmed by 1 base and the J gene end by 3 bases; junction bases not matched to a gene: 8. The CDR3 spells CASSQVRDSIYTEAFF. CDR3 DNA sequence: TGCGCCAGCAGCCAAGTTCGGGACAGTATTTACACTGAAGCTTTCTTT.

The CDR3 coding sequence is TGTGCCAGCAGATTTAGCGGGGGGGCCTACGAGCAGTACTTC. It encodes CASRFSGGAYEQYF. The chain is built from TRBV28 and TRBJ2-7, with TRBD2 matching over 11 bases. J was trimmed by 2 bases and V by 6 bases; bases with no gene match: 3. Germline V lookup: CDR1 MDHEN, CDR2 SYDVKM. The CDR3 covers 14 residues.

The V gene is TRBV13, the J gene TRBJ2-5, with 11 bases identical to TRBD1. The CDR3 runs 15 residues. Germline CDR1 and CDR2: PRHDT and FYEKMQ (reference sequence). The junction had 4 bases not matched to a gene; V was cut back by 5 bases and J by 2 bases. Here the CDR3 reads CASSRGQGEQETQYF. In nucleotides, the CDR3 is TGTGCCAGCAGCAGGGGACAGGGGGAACAAGAGACCCAGTACTTC.

The chain uses TRBV11-2 and TRBJ2-7; D is uncertain. V lost 5 bases to trimming and J lost 6 bases, with 11 bases between them. There are 12 residues in the CDR3. The germline CDR1 and CDR2 sequences are SGHAT and FQNNGV. DNA of the CDR3: TGTGCCAGCAGCGATCCGTACGGCGAGCAGTACTTC. Protein: CASSDPYGEQYF. Variable domain in full (rest from reference TRBV11-2 and TRBJ2-7): EAGVAQSPRYKIIEKRQSVAFWCNPISGHATLYWYQQILGQGPKLLIQFQNNGVVDDSQLPKDRFSAERLKGVDSTLKIQPAKLEDSAVYLCASSDPYGEQYFGPGTRLTVT.

This chain connects TRBV11-2 to TRBJ2-2, with D possibly matching TRBD2 (5 bases). V lost 0 bases and J lost 0, with 14 bases in between. The CDR3 is made up of 18 amino acids. The germline CDR1 and CDR2 sequences are SGHAT and FQNNGV. The chain's CDR3 is CASSLDPGVGTNTGELFF. The CDR3 coding sequence is TGTGCCAGCAGCTTAGACCCCGGGGTAGGGACGAACACCGGGGAGCTGTTTTTT.

The genes are TRBV2 and TRBJ2-1; 7 bases are shared with TRBD1. CDR1 is SNHLY, CDR2 FYNNEI, per germline. The CDR3 sequence is 14 residues long. V lost 8 bases, J lost 1 base, and 5 bases stayed unmatched. CDR3 sequence reads: CASWDSTSYNEQFF. The CDR3 coding sequence is TGTGCCAGCTGGGACAGTACTTCCTACAATGAGCAGTTCTTC.

This clone was seen once. The rearrangement joins TRBV7-6 to TRBJ2-1; 9 nucleotides align to TRBD2. V was clipped by 3 bases and J by 10 bases; unmatched bases: 13. This CDR3 has 16 residues. Germline loops: CDR1 SGHVS, CDR2 FNYEAQ. The CDR3 loop reads CASSFSGGRASGEQFF. The CDR3, as DNA: TGTGCCAGCAGCTTTAGCGGGGGACGAGCGAGCGGGGAGCAGTTCTTC.

The chain combines TRBV5-1 with TRBJ2-3; D is undetermined. The CDR3 is 12 amino acids. The V gene's germline CDR1 is SGHRS and CDR2 YFSETQ. Trimming pared 3 bases from V and 6 bases from J, leaving 8 bases between. The DNA for the CDR3 is TGCGCCAGCAGCTACCTAATGGATACGCAGTATTTT. Translation: CASSYLMDTQYF.

The V gene is TRBV19, the J gene TRBJ2-7; the match to TRBD1 covers 7 bases. V was clipped by 5 bases and J by 5 bases; unmatched bases: 3. This CDR3 has 12 residues. The germline V gene has CDR1 LNHDA and CDR2 SQIVND (reference sequence). CDR3 residues: CASSAQGNEQYF. The CDR3 nucleotides are TGTGCCAGTAGTGCACAGGGGAACGAGCAGTACTTC.

This clone was observed a single time. The chain combines TRBV11-3 with TRBJ1-2; D possibly corresponds to TRBD1 (6 bases). Trimming took 5 bases from V and 6 from J, leaving 7 bases between them. Germline V gene data show CDR1 as SGHNT and CDR2 as YENEEA. The CDR3 length is 11 residues. The CDR3 DNA is TGTGCCAGCAGCCCAGGGGATGGCTACACCTTC. Its protein product is CASSPGDGYTF. Complete variable domain (other parts from reference TRBV11-3 and TRBJ1-2): EAGVVQSPRYKIIEKKQPVAFWCNPISGHNTLYWYLQNLGQGPELLIRYENEEAVDDSQLPKDRFSAERLKGVDSTLKIQPAELGDSAVYLCASSPGDGYTFGSGTRLTVV.

V gene TRBV5-8 combines with J gene TRBJ2-7; 7 nucleotides align to TRBD1. Looked up from germline, CDR1 is SGHTS and CDR2 is YDEGEE. There are 14 residues in the CDR3. V lost 4 bases and J lost 0; bases outside the gene matches: 4. This CDR3 is CASSGDSSSYEQYF. The CDR3 bases are TGTGCCAGCAGCGGGGACAGTAGCTCCTACGAGCAGTACTTC.

This sequence joins TRBV28 and TRBJ1-3; D remains ambiguous. The germline V gene has CDR1 MDHEN and CDR2 SYDVKM. CDR3 size: 14 residues. V was trimmed by 2 bases and J by 4 bases, leaving 9 bases between them. CDR3 nucleotides: TGTGCCAGCAGTTTAAGTCCAGTGGGAAACACCATATATTTT. Amino acids: CASSLSPVGNTIYF.

This chain uses TRBV13 with TRBJ2-3, with 7 bases identical to TRBD2. This CDR3 spans 14 amino acids. Trimming cost V 5 bases and J 5 bases; bases outside gene matches: 7. Germline CDR1 reads PRHDT; CDR2 reads FYEKMQ (reference sequence). For the CDR3, the DNA is TGTGCCAGCAGCCCCACTAGCGCTGGAGATACGCAGTATTTT. Amino acids: CASSPTSAGDTQYF. The full variable domain, rest sourced from reference TRBV13 and TRBJ2-3, is AAGVIQSPRHLIKEKRETATLKCYPIPRHDTVYWYQQGPGQDPQFLISFYEKMQSDKGSIPDRFSAQQFSDYHSELNMSSLELGDSALYFCASSPTSAGDTQYFGPGTRLTVL.

The V gene is TRBV13, the J gene TRBJ2-7; D is uncertain. Trimming stripped 3 bases from V and 0 bases from J, with 9 bases between. This CDR3 spans 14 amino acids. Germline loops: CDR1 PRHDT, CDR2 FYEKMQ (reference sequence). The chain's CDR3 is CASSFNSNSYEQYF. The CDR3 DNA is TGTGCCAGCAGCTTTAACTCAAACTCCTACGAGCAGTACTTC.

Concerning this clone: Other DNA sequences in this specimen translate into the identical CDR3. This chain uses TRBV13 with TRBJ1-5, with a weak D call TRBD1 (5 bases). Trimming removed 0 bases at V and 4 bases at J, with 7 bases between. The germline gives CDR1 PRHDT, CDR2 FYEKMQ (reference sequence). The CDR3 is 14 residues long. The CDR3 is CASSLGRGNQPQHF. CDR3 DNA sequence: TGTGCCAGCAGCTTAGGCCGGGGGAATCAGCCCCAGCATTTT. Full variable domain (rest looked up from reference TRBV13 and TRBJ1-5): AAGVIQSPRHLIKEKRETATLKCYPIPRHDTVYWYQQGPGQDPQFLISFYEKMQSDKGSIPDRFSAQQFSDYHSELNMSSLELGDSALYFCASSLGRGNQPQHFGDGTRLSIL.

The rearrangement links TRBV13 to TRBJ2-7, with TRBD2 matching over 7 bases. The junction had 6 bases not matched to a gene; V was cut back by 5 bases and J by 5 bases. There are 13 residues in the CDR3. Germline-derived CDR1 and CDR2 are PRHDT and FYEKMQ (reference sequence). Written as DNA, the CDR3 is TGTGCCAGCAGCCCTACTAGCGACCACGAGCAGTACTTC. This gives the protein CASSPTSDHEQYF.

The rearrangement uses TRBV5-1 and TRBJ1-1; 8 bases map to TRBD1. V was pared by 7 bases and J by 3 bases, with 8 bases of the junction left unmatched. Per germline, CDR1 SGHRS and CDR2 YFSETQ. This CDR3 spans 14 amino acids. In DNA form, the CDR3 reads TGCGCCAGCCGTACAGGGGGGTCGGACACTGAAGCTTTCTTT. The encoded protein is CASRTGGSDTEAFF.

The chain joins TRBV2 to TRBJ2-3, with a weak D call TRBD2 (7 bases). The germline gives CDR1 SNHLY, CDR2 FYNNEI. This CDR3 is 15 amino acids long. V lost 10 bases to trimming and J lost 2 bases, with 19 bases between them. CDR3 nucleotides: TGTGCCACCAATTATAGGGGGGGTGTCACAGATACGCAGTATTTT. Protein: CATNYRGGVTDTQYF.

The rearrangement links TRBV7-9 to TRBJ1-4; tentative D call: TRBD1 (5 bases). The CDR3 runs to 15 residues. Germline CDR1 SEHNR, CDR2 FQNEAQ (reference sequence). Between the trimmed V and J ends, which lost 5 bases and 0 bases, there was a span of 10 bases. The CDR3 protein is CASSPPGATNEKLFF. The CDR3 nucleotides are TGTGCCAGCAGCCCCCCGGGGGCAACTAATGAAAAACTGTTTTTT.

The chain uses TRBV30 and TRBJ2-5; 8 bases map to TRBD2. The J call may be incorrect, as the DNA end agrees better with TRBJ2-7. This CDR3 comprises 15 residues. Per the germline V gene, CDR1 is GTSNPN and CDR2 is SVGIG (reference sequence). CDR3 DNA: TGTGCCTGGAGTGTGAACGGGGGGGAAACCTACGAGCAGTACTTC. Its translation: CAWSVNGGETYEQYF.

V and J are TRBV19 and TRBJ1-1; no definite D call. CDR3 length: 13 amino acids. V lost 1 base and J 8 bases, leaving 11 bases between the germline ends. Looked up from germline, CDR1 is LNHDA and CDR2 is SQIVND (reference sequence). The CDR3 reads CASSIAPGSEAFF. The DNA of the CDR3 is TGTGCCAGTAGTATAGCCCCAGGATCCGAAGCTTTCTTT.

This clone was counted a single time. V usage is TRBV2 and J usage is TRBJ2-1; D may be TRBD2 (5 bases). The CDR3 has 15 residues. Germline loops: CDR1 SNHLY, CDR2 FYNNEI. Trimming took 3 bases from V and 5 from J, leaving 14 bases between them. The CDR3: CASSEVGLRDNEQFF. Here the CDR3 DNA reads TGTGCCAGCAGTGAGGTCGGCCTGAGGGACAATGAGCAGTTCTTC.